This TCR beta chain originates from a study of shared clonotypes between healthy human individuals. Study-wide findings and caveats: Read depth was anticipated to influence clonotype sharing among donors.

With unsorted samples, genomic DNA was obtained from 89 million or so PBMCs. As for this clone: Its target is not known.

Deep level was the assay's run setting. Input per replicate PCR of unsorted PBMC was approximately 280 ng DNA, corresponding to tens of thousands of T cell genomes. TCRdb keeps only in-frame clones here, not all; method: immunoSEQ multiplex PCR. This table holds about 490,000 clones, 76% found once. The V segment lost 7 bases and the J segment 1 base; nucleotides outside the gene matches: 19. CDR3 size: 19 residues. Germline CDR1 MRHNA, CDR2 SNTAGT. Specimen: PBMCs. The chain carries TRBV6-4 and TRBJ2-3; 8 bases match TRBD1. This clonotype originated in a woman aged 40 to 55 in good health. Some clones in this sample may be carry-over from other donors' samples. CDR3 sequence: CASNLRRGPTGDGTDTQYF. In DNA form, the CDR3 reads TGTGCCAGCAACTTACGGCGTGGTCCGACAGGGGATGGCACAGATACGCAGTATTTT.